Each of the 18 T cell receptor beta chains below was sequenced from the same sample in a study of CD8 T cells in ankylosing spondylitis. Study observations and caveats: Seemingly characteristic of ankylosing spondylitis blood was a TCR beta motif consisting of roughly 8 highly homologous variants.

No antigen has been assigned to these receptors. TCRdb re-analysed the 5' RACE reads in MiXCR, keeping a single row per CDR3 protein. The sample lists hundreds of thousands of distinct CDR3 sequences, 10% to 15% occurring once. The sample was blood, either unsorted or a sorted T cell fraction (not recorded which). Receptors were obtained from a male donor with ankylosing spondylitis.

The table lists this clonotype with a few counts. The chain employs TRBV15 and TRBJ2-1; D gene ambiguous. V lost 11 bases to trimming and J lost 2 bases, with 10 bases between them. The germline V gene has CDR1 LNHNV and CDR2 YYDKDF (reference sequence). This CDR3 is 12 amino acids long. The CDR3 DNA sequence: TGTGCCCCCCCCTGGGCCTACAATGAGCAGTTCTTC. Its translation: CAPPWAYNEQFF.

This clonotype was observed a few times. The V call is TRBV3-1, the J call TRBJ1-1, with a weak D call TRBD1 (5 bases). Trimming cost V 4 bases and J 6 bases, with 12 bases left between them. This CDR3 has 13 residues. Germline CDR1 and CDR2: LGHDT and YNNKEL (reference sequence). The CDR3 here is CASSRRGGSEAFF. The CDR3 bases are TGTGCCAGCAGCCGACGTGGGGGATCTGAAGCTTTCTTT.

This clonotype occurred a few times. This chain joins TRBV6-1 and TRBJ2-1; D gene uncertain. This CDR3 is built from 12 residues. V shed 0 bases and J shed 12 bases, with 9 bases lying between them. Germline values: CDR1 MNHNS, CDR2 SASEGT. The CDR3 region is CASSEALYSQFF. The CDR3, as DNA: TGTGCCAGCAGTGAAGCACTCTACTCGCAGTTCTTC.

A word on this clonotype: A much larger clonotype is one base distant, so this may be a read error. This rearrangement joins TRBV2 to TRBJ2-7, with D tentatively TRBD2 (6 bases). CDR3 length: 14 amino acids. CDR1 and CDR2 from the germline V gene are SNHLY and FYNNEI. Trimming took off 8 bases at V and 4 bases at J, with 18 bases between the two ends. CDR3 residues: CASSLDRESYEQYF. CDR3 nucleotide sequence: TGTGCCAGCTCTCTGGATCGGGAGTCTTACGAGCAGTACTTC.

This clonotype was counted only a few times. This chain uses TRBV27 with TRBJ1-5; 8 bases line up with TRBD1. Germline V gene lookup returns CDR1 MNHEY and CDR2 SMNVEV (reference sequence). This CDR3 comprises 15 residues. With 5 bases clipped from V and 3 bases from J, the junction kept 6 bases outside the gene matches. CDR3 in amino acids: CASSPGQENNQPQHF. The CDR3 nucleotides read TGTGCCAGCAGTCCGGGACAGGAAAACAATCAGCCCCAGCATTTT.

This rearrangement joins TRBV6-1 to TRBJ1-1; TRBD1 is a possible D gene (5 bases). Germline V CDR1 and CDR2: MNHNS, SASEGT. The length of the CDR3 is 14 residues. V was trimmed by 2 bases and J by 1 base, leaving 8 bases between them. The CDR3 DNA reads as TGTGCCAGCAGTGAAAGCGGGGCGAACACTGAAGCTTTCTTT. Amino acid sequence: CASSESGANTEAFF.

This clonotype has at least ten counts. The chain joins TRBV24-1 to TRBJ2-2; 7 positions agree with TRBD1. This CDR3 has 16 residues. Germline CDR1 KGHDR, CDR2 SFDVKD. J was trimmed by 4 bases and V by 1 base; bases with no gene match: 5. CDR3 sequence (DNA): TGTGCCACCAGTGATTTCAAAGGGGGCCGCACCGGGGAGCTGTTTTTT. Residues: CATSDFKGGRTGELFF.

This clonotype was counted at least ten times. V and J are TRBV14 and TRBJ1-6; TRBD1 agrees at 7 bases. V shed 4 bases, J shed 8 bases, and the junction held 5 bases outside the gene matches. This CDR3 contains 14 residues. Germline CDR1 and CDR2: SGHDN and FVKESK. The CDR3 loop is CASSRETGHSPLHF. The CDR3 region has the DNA TGTGCCAGCAGCCGGGAGACAGGGCATTCACCCCTCCACTTT.

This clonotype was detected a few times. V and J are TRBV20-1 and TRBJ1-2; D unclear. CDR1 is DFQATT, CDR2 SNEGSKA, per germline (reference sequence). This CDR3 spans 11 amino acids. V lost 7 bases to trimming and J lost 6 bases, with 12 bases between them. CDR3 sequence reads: CSDAGLDGYTF. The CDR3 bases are TGCAGTGACGCGGGCCTCGATGGCTACACCTTC.

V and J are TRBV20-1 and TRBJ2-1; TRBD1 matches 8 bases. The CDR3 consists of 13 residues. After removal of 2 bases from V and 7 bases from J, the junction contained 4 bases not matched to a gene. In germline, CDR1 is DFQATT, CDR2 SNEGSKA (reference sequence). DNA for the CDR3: TGCAGTGCTAGATTACAGGGGGAAAATGAGCAGTTCTTC. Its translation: CSARLQGENEQFF.

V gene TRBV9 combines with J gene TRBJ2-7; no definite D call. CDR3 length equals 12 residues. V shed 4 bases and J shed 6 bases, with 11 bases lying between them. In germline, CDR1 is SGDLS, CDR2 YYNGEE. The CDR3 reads CASSPQFGEQYF. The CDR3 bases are TGTGCCAGCAGCCCCCAATTCGGCGAGCAGTACTTC.

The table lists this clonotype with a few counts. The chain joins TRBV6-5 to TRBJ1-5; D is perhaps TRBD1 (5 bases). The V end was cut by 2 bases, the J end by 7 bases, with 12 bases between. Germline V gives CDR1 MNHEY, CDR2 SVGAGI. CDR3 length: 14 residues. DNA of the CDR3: TGTGCCAGCAGTTACCAAGTCAGGGACCAGCCCCAGCATTTT. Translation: CASSYQVRDQPQHF.

Here the CDR3 DNA reads TGTGCCAGCAGTTATTCGGGGGGGGGTAATGAAAAACTGTTTTTT. Its translation is CASSYSGGGNEKLFF. This sequence joins TRBV6-5 and TRBJ1-4; tentative D call: TRBD1 (5 bases). Deletions cut 3 bases from V and 4 bases from J, with 12 bases between. The V gene's germline CDR1 is MNHEY and CDR2 SVGAGI. The CDR3 runs to 15 residues.

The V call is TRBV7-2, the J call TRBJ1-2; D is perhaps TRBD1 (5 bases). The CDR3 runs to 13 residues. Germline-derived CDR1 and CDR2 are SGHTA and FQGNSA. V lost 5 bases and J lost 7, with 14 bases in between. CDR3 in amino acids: CASSLLGAGGYTF. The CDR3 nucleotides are TGTGCCAGCAGCCTGCTAGGGGCGGGTGGCTACACCTTC. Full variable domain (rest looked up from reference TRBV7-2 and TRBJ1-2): GAGVSQSPSNKVTEKGKDVELRCDPISGHTALYWYRQSLGQGLEFLIYFQGNSAPDKSGLPSDRFSAERTGGSVSTLTIQRTQQEDSAVYLCASSLLGAGGYTFGSGTRLTVV.

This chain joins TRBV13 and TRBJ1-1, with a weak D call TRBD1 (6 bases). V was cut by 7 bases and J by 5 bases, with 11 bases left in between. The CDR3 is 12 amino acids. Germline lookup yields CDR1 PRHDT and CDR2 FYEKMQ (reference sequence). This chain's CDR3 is CASTEGGTEAFF. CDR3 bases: TGTGCCAGCACCGAGGGGGGTACTGAAGCTTTCTTT. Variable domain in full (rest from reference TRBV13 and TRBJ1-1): AAGVIQSPRHLIKEKRETATLKCYPIPRHDTVYWYQQGPGQDPQFLISFYEKMQSDKGSIPDRFSAQQFSDYHSELNMSSLELGDSALYFCASTEGGTEAFFGQGTRLTVV.

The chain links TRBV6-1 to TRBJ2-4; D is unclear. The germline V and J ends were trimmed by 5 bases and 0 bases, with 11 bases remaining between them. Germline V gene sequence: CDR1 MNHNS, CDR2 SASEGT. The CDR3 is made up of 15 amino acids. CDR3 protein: CASSRSTEAKNIQYF. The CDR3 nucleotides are TGTGCCAGCAGTCGGTCGACGGAAGCCAAAAACATTCAGTACTTC.

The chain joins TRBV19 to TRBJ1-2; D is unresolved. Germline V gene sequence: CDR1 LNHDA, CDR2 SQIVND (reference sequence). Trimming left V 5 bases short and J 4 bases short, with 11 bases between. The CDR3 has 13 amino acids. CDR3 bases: TGTGCCAGTAGTGAGAACGGACTCTATGGCTACACCTTC. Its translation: CASSENGLYGYTF.

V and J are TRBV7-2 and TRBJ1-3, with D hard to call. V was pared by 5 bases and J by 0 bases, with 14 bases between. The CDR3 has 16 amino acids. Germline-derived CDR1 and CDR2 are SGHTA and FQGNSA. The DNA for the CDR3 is TGTGCCAGCAGCCCCGAGCAGGCCGACTCTGGAAACACCATATATTTT. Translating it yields CASSPEQADSGNTIYF.